This T cell receptor (beta chain) was identified during a study of blood T cell repertoires in COVID-19. Germline V CDR1 and CDR2: ENHRY, SYGVKD. The ends were cut back, 5 bases at V and 2 bases at J, with 12 bases in the middle. CDR3 length: 14 residues. The data were produced by immunoSEQ multiplex PCR, yet TCRdb's version contains in-frame clones alone and is incomplete. This table holds hundreds of thousands of clones, roughly nine tenths found once. The rearrangement uses TRBV10-3 and TRBJ2-5, with a tentative D call TRBD1 (5 bases). The source material was PBMCs or T cells enriched from blood (not recorded which). This clonotype originated in a woman in her 50s in a cohort exposed to, infected with or recovered from COVID-19 (not recorded which). Here the CDR3 reads CAISRGMNQETQYF. The CDR3 DNA is TGTGCCATCAGTAGGGGTATGAATCAAGAGACCCAGTACTTC.